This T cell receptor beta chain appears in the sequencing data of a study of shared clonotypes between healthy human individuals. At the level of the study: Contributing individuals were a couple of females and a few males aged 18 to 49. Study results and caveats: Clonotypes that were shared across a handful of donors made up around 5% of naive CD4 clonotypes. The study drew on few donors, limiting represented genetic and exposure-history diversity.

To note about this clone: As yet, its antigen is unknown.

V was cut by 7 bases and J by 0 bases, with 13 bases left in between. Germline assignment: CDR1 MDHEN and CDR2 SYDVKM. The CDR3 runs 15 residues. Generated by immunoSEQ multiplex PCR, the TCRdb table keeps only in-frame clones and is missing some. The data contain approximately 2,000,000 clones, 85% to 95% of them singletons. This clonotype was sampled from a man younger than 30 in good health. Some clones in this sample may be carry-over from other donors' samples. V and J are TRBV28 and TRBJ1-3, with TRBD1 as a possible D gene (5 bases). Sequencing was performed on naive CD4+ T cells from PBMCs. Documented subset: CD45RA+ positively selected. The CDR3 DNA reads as TGTGCCAGCACCCGGGGGGTTTTCTCTGGAAACACCATATATTTT. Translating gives CASTRGVFSGNTIYF.